This record concerns one T cell receptor (beta chain) sequence. The identical CDR3 is also encoded by other nucleotide sequences in the sample. TCRdb's copy holds only in-frame clones and misses some; the assay was immunoSEQ multiplex PCR. Of 250,000 to 350,000 clones in the sample, roughly four fifths were seen once. Deletions cut 2 bases from V and 1 base from J, with 9 bases between. CDR3 size: 14 residues. CDR1 MDHEN and CDR2 SYDVKM come from the germline V gene. The data belong to a study of cytotoxic CD8 clonotypes in ibrutinib-treated CLL. The source of this sequence is a human donor with chronic lymphocytic leukemia. The chain uses TRBV28 and TRBJ2-7; D is uncertain. Sequencing was performed on PBMCs, taken at disease progression, from a patient treated with ibrutinib. The CDR3: CASSLPGGSYEQYF. For the CDR3, the DNA is TGTGCCAGCAGTTTACCTGGCGGATCCTACGAGCAGTACTTC.